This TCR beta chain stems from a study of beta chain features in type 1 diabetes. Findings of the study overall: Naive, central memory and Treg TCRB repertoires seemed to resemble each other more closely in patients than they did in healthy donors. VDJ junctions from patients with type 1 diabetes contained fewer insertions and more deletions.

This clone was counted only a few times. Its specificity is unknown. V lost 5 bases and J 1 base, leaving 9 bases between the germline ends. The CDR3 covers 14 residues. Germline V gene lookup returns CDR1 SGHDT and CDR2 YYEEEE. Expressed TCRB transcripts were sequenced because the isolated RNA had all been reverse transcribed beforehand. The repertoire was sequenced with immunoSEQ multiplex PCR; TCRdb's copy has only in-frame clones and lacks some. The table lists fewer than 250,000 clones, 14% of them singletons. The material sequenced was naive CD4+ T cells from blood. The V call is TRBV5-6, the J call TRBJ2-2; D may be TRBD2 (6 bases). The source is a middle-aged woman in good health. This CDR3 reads CASSRGVNTGELFF. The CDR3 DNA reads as TGTGCCAGCAGTCGCGGGGTGAACACCGGGGAGCTGTTTTTT.